The 8 T cell receptor beta chains below all came from one sample that was sequenced in a study of T cell changes during pregnancy in multiple sclerosis. Sequencing used immunoSEQ multiplex PCR; TCRdb keeps in-frame clones, though not all of them. The sample has about 75,000 clones, approximately 95% seen once; the top ten hold about 0.14%. The sequencing used CD4+ T cells from peripheral blood mononuclear cells, collected after pregnancy. The receptors originated from a female donor with multiple sclerosis, enrolled in a pregnancy study.

This clone was recorded only once. This chain connects TRBV6-1 to TRBJ1-5, with TRBD1 identical over 7 bases. Germline-derived CDR1 and CDR2 are MNHNS and SASEGT. The J segment lost 7 bases and the V segment lost 5 bases, leaving 11 bases of the junction unmatched. CDR3 length: 15 amino acids. The CDR3 nucleotides are TGTGCCAGCAGTTTCCGACAGGGTGGCCCCCAGCCCCAGCATTTT. Translating gives CASSFRQGGPQPQHF.

A single count supports this clone. This chain connects TRBV5-1 to TRBJ1-1, with TRBD1 as a possible D gene (5 bases). The V gene's germline CDR1 is SGHRS and CDR2 YFSETQ. CDR3 length equals 16 residues. The V end lost 0 bases, the J end lost 1 base, and 13 bases lay between the germline ends. This CDR3 is CASSLGSGRGNTEAFF. In DNA, the CDR3 is TGCGCCAGCAGCTTGGGGTCAGGGAGGGGGAACACTGAAGCTTTCTTT. Supplemented by reference TRBV5-1 and TRBJ1-1, the full variable domain reads KAGVTQTPRYLIKTRGQQVTLSCSPISGHRSVSWYQQTPGQGLQFLFEYFSETQRNKGNFPGRFSGRQFSNSRSEMNVSTLELGDSALYLCASSLGSGRGNTEAFFGQGTRLTVV.

This rearrangement joins TRBV28 to TRBJ1-4, with 10 bases identical to TRBD1. Trimming took 6 bases from V and 8 from J; bases not matched to a gene: 9. From germline, CDR1 is MDHEN and CDR2 SYDVKM. The CDR3 is made up of 15 amino acids. The CDR3 DNA reads as TGTGCCAGCAGCCCCAGACAGGGGGCGAGAGAAAAACTGTTTTTT. Translated, it gives CASSPRQGAREKLFF.

This clone was found once. The rearrangement joins TRBV2 to TRBJ2-1; 7 bases line up with TRBD1. There are 15 residues in the CDR3. The germline V gene encodes CDR1 SNHLY and CDR2 FYNNEI. V trimming: 6 bases; J trimming: 4 bases; junction bases outside the gene matches: 9. The CDR3 sequence is CASRQDRVLYNEQFF. The CDR3, as DNA: TGTGCCAGCAGGCAAGACAGGGTTCTATACAATGAGCAGTTCTTC.

The chain is built from TRBV6-5 and TRBJ1-1; the D gene is possibly TRBD1 (5 bases). Deletions cut 5 bases from V and 4 bases from J, with 11 bases between. Per the germline V gene, CDR1 is MNHEY and CDR2 is SVGAGI. The CDR3 covers 13 residues. The chain's CDR3 is CASSRGSGTEAFF. The CDR3 DNA sequence: TGTGCCAGCAGTCGGGGGTCTGGCACTGAAGCTTTCTTT.

The V gene is TRBV7-9, the J gene TRBJ2-1; the match to TRBD2 covers 10 bases. CDR1 is SEHNR, CDR2 FQNEAQ, per germline (reference sequence). The V segment lost 1 base and the J segment 8 bases; nucleotides outside the gene matches: 5. This CDR3 is built from 15 residues. As DNA, the CDR3 is TGTGCCAGCAGCTTAGGCCTAGCGGGAGTGGATGAGCAGTTCTTC. Its protein product is CASSLGLAGVDEQFF.

This clone appeared a single time. The chain combines TRBV10-3 with TRBJ2-5; TRBD2 is a possible D gene (6 bases). The V and J ends lost 0 bases and 4 bases respectively, with 15 bases between them. The CDR3 covers 16 residues. CDR1 and CDR2 (germline): ENHRY, SYGVKD. Here the CDR3 DNA reads TGTGCCATCAGTGAGTCGGCTCCGGGAGTCGGAGAGACCCAGTACTTC. Amino acid sequence: CAISESAPGVGETQYF.

The chain combines TRBV19 with TRBJ2-6; D ambiguous. V lost 6 bases and J lost 1, with 7 bases in between. Germline V lookup: CDR1 LNHDA, CDR2 SQIVND (reference sequence). CDR3 length: 14 residues. The CDR3 coding sequence is TGTGCCAGTAGGGAACAGTCTGGGGCCAACGTCCTGACTTTC. As protein: CASREQSGANVLTF.